This T cell receptor (beta chain) is from a study of CD8 T cells in ankylosing spondylitis. Study conclusions and caveats: Several highly homologous variants formed a TCR beta motif that appeared characteristic of ankylosing spondylitis blood. Prior literature has documented some motif variants in synovial fluid and blood from reactive arthritis.

One entry per CDR3 protein results from TCRdb running MiXCR on the 5' RACE reads. Of hundreds of thousands of distinct CDR3 sequences listed, 8.6% are singletons. This clonotype has at least ten counts. Its antigen is unknown. Deletions cut 0 bases from V and 10 bases from J, with 15 bases between. The germline gives CDR1 LGHNA, CDR2 YSLEER. The CDR3 is made up of 15 amino acids. This clonotype was sampled from a male donor with ankylosing spondylitis or in good health (not recorded which). The chain couples TRBV4-3 to TRBJ1-4, with D possibly being TRBD1 (5 bases). The sequencing input was blood, either unsorted or a sorted T cell fraction (not recorded which). The CDR3 nucleotides read TGCGCCAGCAGCCAAGATCGAGGGGTGGACGGAAAACTGTTTTTT. Translating it yields CASSQDRGVDGKLFF.